Presented here are 22 T cell receptor beta chains from one specimen sequenced in a study of blood T cell repertoires in COVID-19. Produced via immunoSEQ multiplex PCR; TCRdb's table is partial and in-frame only. The sample includes under 150,000 clones, around 79% of them seen just once. Source material: peripheral blood. The receptors derive from a man between 45 and 60 years old with active or convalescent COVID-19.

The chain couples TRBV6-5 to TRBJ1-5; no clear D gene. From germline, CDR1 is MNHEY and CDR2 SVGAGI. This CDR3 is built from 16 residues. V was shortened by 0 bases and J by 4 bases, with 13 bases between the two germline ends. CDR3 residues: CASSYSSDGGNQPQHF. Here the CDR3 DNA reads TGTGCCAGCAGTTACTCGAGTGACGGAGGGAATCAGCCCCAGCATTTT.

V and J are TRBV5-1 and TRBJ2-2, with 13 bases identical to TRBD2. Germline values: CDR1 SGHRS, CDR2 YFSETQ. The ends lost 1 base at V and 0 bases at J; junction bases unmatched: 0. The CDR3 runs to 17 residues. The DNA for the CDR3 is TGCGCCAGCAGCTTGACTAGCGGGAGGGCGAACACCGGGGAGCTGTTTTTT. Residues: CASSLTSGRANTGELFF.

The gene calls are TRBV6-4 and TRBJ2-2, with 7 bases lining up with TRBD1. The trim removed 6 bases at V and 3 bases at J, leaving 4 bases unmatched. Germline V gene sequence: CDR1 MRHNA, CDR2 SNTAGT. The length of the CDR3 is 14 residues. The CDR3 is CASRGQVDTGELFF. The CDR3 DNA is TGTGCCAGCAGAGGACAGGTTGACACCGGGGAGCTGTTTTTT.

Turning to this clone: Additional DNA sequences in this sample encode the identical CDR3. The chain uses TRBV28 and TRBJ1-1; 8 bases are a match to TRBD1. The V gene end was trimmed by 4 bases and the J gene end by 3 bases; junction bases not matched to a gene: 4. Germline values: CDR1 MDHEN, CDR2 SYDVKM. The CDR3 sequence is 14 residues long. In DNA, the CDR3 is TGTGCCAGCAGTTCCCAGGGGGCCTACACTGAAGCTTTCTTT. This gives the protein CASSSQGAYTEAFF.

The V call is TRBV6-2 or TRBV6-3, the J call TRBJ2-2, with a tentative D call TRBD2 (7 bases). The V end was cut by 2 bases, the J end by 7 bases, with 14 bases between. Germline V gene sequence: CDR1 MNHEY, CDR2 SVGEGT. This CDR3 has 15 residues. The CDR3 region is CASSYGGGAVGELFF. The DNA for the CDR3 is TGTGCCAGCAGTTACGGGGGGGGCGCGGTCGGGGAGCTGTTTTTT.

The rearrangement joins TRBV5-1 to TRBJ2-2; 7 bases line up with TRBD2. Germline V gene lookup returns CDR1 SGHRS and CDR2 YFSETQ. CDR3 size: 19 residues. V shed 1 base and J 6 bases; nucleotides not matched to a gene: 18. In nucleotides, the CDR3 is TGCGCCAGCAGCTTGCCCAGAAAGGCGGGAGCACCTCCGCCCGGGGAGCTGTTTTTT. Protein sequence: CASSLPRKAGAPPPGELFF.

V gene TRBV18 combines with J gene TRBJ1-4; 8 bases match TRBD1. The CDR3 length is 18 residues. V was clipped by 2 bases and J by 0 bases; unmatched bases: 8. Germline values: CDR1 KGHSH, CDR2 LQKENI. The CDR3 spells CASSPSGTGPSTNEKLFF. The CDR3 DNA is TGTGCCAGCTCACCATCCGGGACAGGACCTTCAACTAATGAAAAACTGTTTTTT.

This chain uses TRBV5-1 with TRBJ2-3; 10 bases line up with TRBD2. The V segment lost 4 bases and the J segment 6 bases; nucleotides outside the gene matches: 8. CDR1 is SGHRS and CDR2 is YFSETQ in the germline V gene. This CDR3 region has 15 residues. This CDR3 is CASSLLAGSGDTQYF. The CDR3 DNA is TGCGCCAGCAGCCTACTAGCGGGGAGTGGGGATACGCAGTATTTT.

This clone was observed a handful of times. V and J are TRBV28 and TRBJ2-5, with TRBD1 identical over 11 bases. V gave up 5 bases and J gave up 1 base; unmatched junction bases: 9. Germline V gene sequence: CDR1 MDHEN, CDR2 SYDVKM. The CDR3 runs 17 residues. This CDR3 reads CASSPGQGARSQETQYF. As DNA, the CDR3 is TGTGCCAGCAGTCCCGGACAGGGGGCGCGGTCCCAAGAGACCCAGTACTTC.

The chain links TRBV5-1 to TRBJ2-1, with TRBD2 identical over 12 bases. After removal of 1 base from V and 8 bases from J, the junction contained 7 bases not matched to a gene. This CDR3 comprises 16 residues. Looked up from germline, CDR1 is SGHRS and CDR2 is YFSETQ. The chain's CDR3 is CASSLQTGLAGYEQFF. DNA of the CDR3: TGCGCCAGCAGCTTGCAAACGGGACTAGCGGGCTATGAGCAGTTCTTC. The variable domain in full, completed from reference TRBV5-1 and TRBJ2-1, reads KAGVTQTPRYLIKTRGQQVTLSCSPISGHRSVSWYQQTPGQGLQFLFEYFSETQRNKGNFPGRFSGRQFSNSRSEMNVSTLELGDSALYLCASSLQTGLAGYEQFFGPGTRLTVL.

CDR3 sequence (DNA): TGCGCCAGCAGTCCGGGACAGGGGGGGGAGCAGTACTTC. This sequence encodes CASSPGQGGEQYF. The chain has TRBV10-1 and TRBJ2-7, with TRBD1 matching over 11 bases. Germline CDR1 WNHNN, CDR2 SYGVQD (reference sequence). CDR3 length equals 13 residues. V shed 5 bases, J shed 7 bases, and the junction held 4 bases outside the gene matches.

V is TRBV9 and J is TRBJ2-3; D possibly corresponds to TRBD1 (6 bases). The CDR3 length is 17 residues. The V end was cut by 0 bases, the J end by 4 bases, with 18 bases between. Germline lookup yields CDR1 SGDLS and CDR2 YYNGEE. The CDR3 region has the DNA TGTGCCAGCAGCGTAGTGAGGACAGATGGGGGAGCAGATACGCAGTATTTT. Amino acid sequence: CASSVVRTDGGADTQYF.

The rearrangement uses TRBV2 and TRBJ2-5; D remains ambiguous. The CDR3 is 14 residues long. From germline, CDR1 is SNHLY and CDR2 FYNNEI. Between the trimmed V and J ends, which lost 3 bases and 0 bases, there was a span of 8 bases. The CDR3 nucleotides read TGTGCCAGCAGTGAGGCACCTTACCAAGAGACCCAGTACTTC. Amino acids: CASSEAPYQETQYF.

This chain connects TRBV9 to TRBJ1-4; TRBD1 agrees at 7 bases. V dropped 4 bases and J dropped 5; count of bases not matched to a gene: 11. Germline-derived CDR1 and CDR2 are SGDLS and YYNGEE. The CDR3 contains 16 residues. CDR3 in amino acids: CASSTPRGTVNEKLFF. The DNA of the CDR3 is TGTGCCAGCAGCACCCCCCGGGGGACAGTCAATGAAAAACTGTTTTTT. Complete variable domain (other parts from reference TRBV9 and TRBJ1-4): DSGVTQTPKHLITATGQRVTLRCSPRSGDLSVYWYQQSLDQGLQFLIQYYNGEERAKGNILERFSAQQFPDLHSELNLSSLELGDSALYFCASSTPRGTVNEKLFFGSGTQLSVL.

The chain combines TRBV7-3 with TRBJ1-5; 9 nucleotides line up with TRBD1. The V and J ends lost 5 bases and 1 base, in that order; junction bases with no gene match: 3. CDR1 and CDR2 from the germline V gene are SGHTA and FQGTGA. The CDR3 sequence is 15 residues long. The CDR3 bases are TGTGCCAGCAGCAAGACAGGGGGGAGCAATCAGCCCCAGCATTTT. Amino acids: CASSKTGGSNQPQHF.

This chain connects TRBV24-1 to TRBJ2-1; 8 bases agree with TRBD2. The V gene's germline CDR1 is KGHDR and CDR2 SFDVKD. CDR3 size: 14 residues. V was clipped by 10 bases and J by 7 bases; unmatched bases: 11. CDR3 coding DNA: TGTGCCACTCTCGGAAGCGGGAGTGGGAATGAGCAGTTCTTC. Its translation is CATLGSGSGNEQFF.

V usage is TRBV19 and J usage is TRBJ1-1, with D uncertain. V was shortened by 7 bases and J by 4 bases, with 10 bases between the two germline ends. The CDR3 has 12 amino acids. Germline CDR1 reads LNHDA; CDR2 reads SQIVND (reference sequence). CDR3 DNA sequence: TGTGCCAGTACCCCCCTAGGCACTGAAGCTTTCTTT. It translates to CASTPLGTEAFF.

The V call is TRBV28, the J call TRBJ1-5, with a tentative D call TRBD1 (5 bases). This CDR3 has 12 residues. Germline CDR1 MDHEN, CDR2 SYDVKM. V was pared by 5 bases and J by 8 bases, with 10 bases between. The CDR3 DNA sequence: TGTGCCAGCAGTCGCGGACAAAAGCCCCAGCATTTT. Protein product: CASSRGQKPQHF. The full variable domain, with the rest looked up from reference TRBV28 and TRBJ1-5, is DVKVTQSSRYLVKRTGEKVFLECVQDMDHENMFWYRQDPGLGLRLIYFSYDVKMKEKGDIPEGYSVSREKKERFSLILESASTNQTSMYLCASSRGQKPQHFGDGTRLSIL.

This clone appeared a single time. The V and J genes are TRBV19 and TRBJ2-7; a weak D match, TRBD1 (5 bases). CDR3 length: 14 residues. The germline V gene encodes CDR1 LNHDA and CDR2 SQIVND (reference sequence). V was cut by 9 bases and J by 2 bases, with 17 bases left in between. The CDR3 region is CASRIGEGTYEQYF. DNA of the CDR3: TGTGCCAGCCGAATAGGGGAAGGAACCTACGAGCAGTACTTC. The variable domain in full, completed from reference TRBV19 and TRBJ2-7, reads DGGITQSPKYLFRKEGQNVTLSCEQNLNHDAMYWYRQDPGQGLRLIYYSQIVNDFQKGDIAEGYSVSREKKESFPLTVTSAQKNPTAFYLCASRIGEGTYEQYFGPGTRLTVT.

This rearrangement joins TRBV28 to TRBJ2-7; 9 nucleotides agree with TRBD2. The V segment lost 6 bases and the J segment 2 bases; nucleotides outside the gene matches: 2. Germline values: CDR1 MDHEN, CDR2 SYDVKM. This CDR3 comprises 13 residues. The CDR3 DNA is TGTGCCAGCAGATTAGCGGGAGCCTACGAGCAGTACTTC. Translation: CASRLAGAYEQYF.

This clone was observed a handful of times. The chain couples TRBV5-5 to TRBJ2-5; 14 positions match TRBD2. There are 16 residues in the CDR3. V lost 3 bases and J lost 2; bases outside the gene matches: 3. The germline CDR1 and CDR2 sequences are SGHKS and YYEKEE (reference sequence). CDR3 sequence (DNA): TGTGCCAGCAGCTGGGGACTAGCGGGGGTACAAGAGACCCAGTACTTC. Amino acids: CASSWGLAGVQETQYF.

Only one count was recorded for this clone. This chain joins TRBV5-1 and TRBJ2-3; TRBD1 matches 10 bases. V gave up 2 bases and J gave up 0 bases; unmatched junction bases: 3. CDR1 and CDR2 (germline): SGHRS, YFSETQ. The CDR3 loop spans 16 amino acids. The CDR3: CASSFGTGASTDTQYF. The CDR3 region has the DNA TGCGCCAGCAGCTTCGGGACAGGGGCCAGCACAGATACGCAGTATTTT. Combining the CDR3 with reference TRBV5-1 and TRBJ2-3 gives the whole variable domain KAGVTQTPRYLIKTRGQQVTLSCSPISGHRSVSWYQQTPGQGLQFLFEYFSETQRNKGNFPGRFSGRQFSNSRSEMNVSTLELGDSALYLCASSFGTGASTDTQYFGPGTRLTVL.